Below, 30 T cell receptor beta chains from the same sample are listed, as sequenced in a study of T-cell memory formation after mild COVID-19. TCRdb ran MiXCR on the 5' RACE reads and lists one entry per CDR3 protein. The table shows 250,000 to 350,000 distinct CDR3 sequences, with 14% occurring only once. The sample comprised PBMCs or a T cell subset sorted from them (not recorded which). The source of these receptors is a man younger than 35 who had mild COVID-19 (a few samples of this study predate the infection). Cell type and time point are not known.

The CDR3 region is CASRSLRGPNTGELFF. CDR3 DNA sequence: TGTGCCAGCAGATCCCTCAGGGGCCCGAACACCGGGGAGCTGTTTTTT. This chain joins TRBV7-9 and TRBJ2-2; D perhaps matches TRBD1 (6 bases). Germline CDR1 and CDR2: SEHNR and FQNEAQ (reference sequence). V dropped 6 bases and J dropped 0 bases, with 14 bases sitting between them. CDR3 length: 16 amino acids.

This clonotype was counted between two and nine times. V is TRBV5-1 and J is TRBJ2-5; TRBD2 might be the D (7 bases). Germline loops: CDR1 SGHRS, CDR2 YFSETQ. With 2 bases removed from V and 2 bases from J, the gap between germline ends came to 10 bases. The CDR3 covers 14 residues. For the CDR3, the DNA is TGCGCCAGCAGCTTCGGGGGGCGGCAAGAGACCCAGTACTTC. It specifies CASSFGGRQETQYF.

This clonotype has only a few counts. V gene TRBV28 combines with J gene TRBJ2-6, with TRBD1 identical over 7 bases. The germline CDR1 and CDR2 sequences are MDHEN and SYDVKM. Losses at the gene ends were 3 bases for V and 0 bases for J; bases not matched to a gene: 2. The CDR3 is 16 amino acids. CDR3 sequence (DNA): TGTGCCAGCAGTTTGGGACAGATCTCTGGGGCCAACGTCCTGACTTTC. Translated: CASSLGQISGANVLTF.

This clonotype was seen a few times. The V gene is TRBV7-2, the J gene TRBJ1-1, with D tentatively TRBD1 (6 bases). The germline V and J ends were trimmed by 5 bases and 4 bases, with 11 bases remaining between them. The germline gives CDR1 SGHTA, CDR2 FQGNSA. CDR3 length equals 13 residues. The CDR3 nucleotides read TGTGCCAGCAGCACGGCAGGGGTCACTGAAGCTTTCTTT. It encodes CASSTAGVTEAFF.

There are a few counts of this clonotype. Just one base apart from a much larger clone, this may be a read error. This chain links TRBV14 with TRBJ2-5, with D unresolved. CDR1 and CDR2 from the germline V gene are SGHDN and FVKESK. The V end was cut by 2 bases, the J end by 5 bases, with 3 bases between. This CDR3 has 11 residues. CDR3 protein: CASSQFETQYF. CDR3 sequence (DNA): TGTGCCAGCAGCCAATTCGAGACCCAGTACTTC.

The V and J genes are TRBV7-2 and TRBJ2-7, with D maybe TRBD2 (6 bases). V dropped 1 base and J dropped 10 bases, with 8 bases sitting between them. Germline values: CDR1 SGHTA, CDR2 FQGNSA. The CDR3 runs 11 residues. CDR3 sequence reads: CASSLGDSQYF. The CDR3 nucleotides are TGTGCCAGCAGCTTAGGGGACTCTCAGTACTTC.

This clonotype was seen many times. This CDR3 reads CASSKVRGAAKNIQYF. The CDR3 DNA is TGTGCCAGCAGCAAAGTTCGGGGGGCGGCCAAAAACATTCAGTACTTC. This sequence joins TRBV21-1 and TRBJ2-4; the D segment call TRBD1 is taken from the table without a DNA check. TRBV21-1 is a pseudogene locus. The CDR3 is 16 amino acids.

The rearrangement links TRBV4-1 to TRBJ2-1; TRBD2 matches 9 bases. J lost 4 bases, V lost 0 bases, and 1 base had no gene match. Per the germline V gene, CDR1 is MGHRA and CDR2 is YSYEKL. CDR3 length: 15 amino acids. CDR3 protein: CASSQEAGGYNEQFF. In nucleotides, the CDR3 is TGCGCCAGCAGCCAAGAAGCGGGGGGTTACAATGAGCAGTTCTTC.

The chain joins TRBV3-1 to TRBJ2-2; 7 bases are a match to TRBD1. This CDR3 is built from 15 residues. Trimming took 2 bases from V and 6 from J; bases not matched to a gene: 6. CDR1 and CDR2 from the germline V gene are LGHDT and YNNKEL (reference sequence). The CDR3 nucleotides are TGTGCCAGCAGCCAAAACACAGGGGTTGCCGGGGAGCTGTTTTTT. Translated, it gives CASSQNTGVAGELFF.

The chain joins TRBV9 to TRBJ2-7; D possibly matches TRBD1 or TRBD2 (5 bases each). The CDR3 runs 14 residues. Deletions cut 3 bases from V and 3 bases from J, with 13 bases between. The germline V gene encodes CDR1 SGDLS and CDR2 YYNGEE. The CDR3 nucleotides are TGTGCCAGCAGCGGGGACCGGGACCACTACGAGCAGTACGTC. Translated: CASSGDRDHYEQYV.

There are a few counts of this clonotype. V is TRBV6-5 and J is TRBJ1-6; D is unclear. The CDR3 contains 16 residues. V was trimmed by 4 bases and J by 8 bases, leaving 18 bases between them. Germline-derived CDR1 and CDR2 are MNHEY and SVGAGI. DNA of the CDR3: TGTGCCAGCAGTTTCCTGGCCGGGCCCATCGATTCACCCCTCCACTTT. This gives the protein CASSFLAGPIDSPLHF.

The V call is TRBV20-1, the J call TRBJ2-3; D remains ambiguous. The ends were cut back, 3 bases at V and 6 bases at J, with 16 bases in the middle. The germline V gene has CDR1 DFQATT and CDR2 SNEGSKA (reference sequence). The CDR3 is 14 amino acids. DNA for the CDR3: TGCAGTGCTAGTAGCAGTGATATCTCGGATACGCAGTATTTT. Translation: CSASSSDISDTQYF.

V and J are TRBV12-3 or TRBV12-4 and TRBJ2-3; 10 nucleotides match TRBD2. The ends lost 6 bases at V and 7 bases at J; junction bases unmatched: 4. The CDR3 runs 13 residues. CDR3 nucleotides: TGTGCCAGCAGACTAGCGGGGTGCTATACGCAGTATTTT. Encoded protein: CASRLAGCYTQYF.

This clonotype was observed a handful of times. CDR3 sequence: CASSQYLAGGIQETQYF. CDR3 in DNA: TGTGCCAGCAGCCAGTATCTAGCGGGGGGAATCCAAGAGACCCAGTACTTC. The genes are TRBV4-2 and TRBJ2-5; 11 bases are shared with TRBD2. The germline CDR1 and CDR2 sequences are LGHNA and YNFKEQ. The CDR3 covers 17 residues. V was clipped by 3 bases and J by 1 base; unmatched bases: 7.

Turning to this clonotype: One junction end disagrees with the germline gene, perhaps due to a read error. The rearrangement joins TRBV6-5 to TRBJ1-5; the D gene is possibly TRBD1 (6 bases). The CDR3 has 15 residues. Germline-derived CDR1 and CDR2 are MNHEY and SVGAGI. In DNA, the CDR3 is TGTGCCATCAGTTACTCACAACAGGGCAGTCAGCCCCAGCATTTT. Residues: CAISYSQQGSQPQHF.

This clonotype was detected a few times. V usage is TRBV7-9 and J usage is TRBJ2-7, with TRBD1 matching 7 bases. Trimming removed 5 bases from V and 5 bases from J; junction bases left unmatched: 9. Germline lookup yields CDR1 SEHNR and CDR2 FQNEAQ (reference sequence). CDR3 size: 14 residues. The CDR3 DNA reads as TGTGCCAGCAGCGGAGAGGGGGCAAGGGACGAGCAGTACGTC. Its translation: CASSGEGARDEQYV.

The V gene is TRBV19, the J gene TRBJ2-3, with D perhaps matching TRBD2 (6 bases). This CDR3 has 15 residues. Trimming removed 1 base at V and 5 bases at J, with 13 bases between. Germline values: CDR1 LNHDA, CDR2 SQIVND (reference sequence). CDR3 nucleotide sequence: TGTGCCAGTAGTATAGGCGGGACCGACAGAGATACGCAGTATTTT. This encodes CASSIGGTDRDTQYF.

The chain recombines TRBV7-2 with TRBJ2-1; TRBD1 matches at 10 bases. This CDR3 contains 15 residues. The germline V gene encodes CDR1 SGHTA and CDR2 FQGNSA. V was pared by 4 bases and J by 5 bases, with 5 bases of the junction left unmatched. The CDR3 DNA is TGTGCCAGCAGCTCGGGACAGGGGAGCGACAATGAGCAGTTCTTC. Its protein is CASSSGQGSDNEQFF.

This chain joins TRBV6-2 or TRBV6-3 and TRBJ2-7; maybe TRBD1 (6 bases). Germline CDR1 MNHEY, CDR2 SVGEGT. With 6 bases removed from V and 0 bases from J, the gap between germline ends came to 15 bases. The CDR3 extends over 15 amino acids. The CDR3 DNA is TGTGCCAGCAGACCGGACAGTTACAGCTCCTACGAGCAGTACGTC. It is translated as CASRPDSYSSYEQYV.

The rearrangement uses TRBV6-6 and TRBJ1-2; D gene ambiguous. V lost 2 bases, J lost 4 bases, and 5 bases lay in between. From germline, CDR1 is MNHNY and CDR2 SVGAGI (reference sequence). This CDR3 has 12 amino acids. Here the CDR3 reads CASSYGSYGYTF. The CDR3 DNA is TGTGCCAGCAGTTACGGCAGCTATGGCTACACCTTC.

The rearrangement links TRBV5-1 to TRBJ1-1, with D unresolved. Trimming cost V 0 bases and J 5 bases, with 14 bases left between them. Germline V gene data show CDR1 as SGHRS and CDR2 as YFSETQ. The CDR3 runs 15 residues. CDR3 in amino acids: CASSLAGRVQTEAFF. In DNA form, the CDR3 reads TGCGCCAGCAGCTTGGCAGGTAGAGTACAGACTGAAGCTTTCTTT.

This clonotype was seen a few times. CDR3: CSVWGQGTGNTIYF. The DNA for the CDR3 is TGCAGCGTTTGGGGTCAGGGGACAGGAAACACCATATATTTT. J is TRBJ1-3 and V is TRBV29-1; D perhaps matches TRBD1 (6 bases). The ends were cut back, 5 bases at V and 4 bases at J, with 15 bases in the middle. Germline lookup yields CDR1 SQVTM and CDR2 ANQGSEA. This CDR3 is built from 14 residues. The full variable domain, completed using reference TRBV29-1 and TRBJ1-3, is SAVISQKPSRDICQRGTSLTIQCQVDSQVTMMFWYRQQPGQSLTLIATANQGSEATYESGFVIDKFPISRPNLTFSTLTVSNMSPEDSSIYLCSVWGQGTGNTIYFGEGSWLTVV.

This clonotype occurred a few times. This chain joins TRBV7-3 and TRBJ2-5; D remains unclear. V lost 5 bases to trimming and J lost 3 bases, with 10 bases between them. The germline gives CDR1 SGHTA, CDR2 FQGTGA. This CDR3 contains 13 residues. CDR3 in DNA: TGTGCCAGCAGCCTAAACTGGGAAGAGACCCAGTACTTC. This gives the protein CASSLNWEETQYF.

The genes are TRBV6-5 and TRBJ2-7; a weak D match, TRBD2 (7 bases). V was shortened by 5 bases and J by 7 bases, with 24 bases between the two germline ends. Germline CDR1 is MNHEY and CDR2 is SVGAGI. CDR3 length: 16 residues. CDR3 sequence: CASSRPSGGLRGEQYF. CDR3 coding DNA: TGTGCCAGCAGTCGGCCATCCGGGGGACTAAGGGGGGAGCAGTACTTC.

This clonotype was counted only a few times. The chain is built from TRBV7-2 and TRBJ1-5; no definite D call. Germline V lookup: CDR1 SGHTA, CDR2 FQGNSA. This CDR3 region has 16 residues. Trimming left V 5 bases short and J 7 bases short, with 21 bases between. The CDR3 DNA reads as TGTGCCAGCAGCCTCTACCCCGGAAGGAGCGGACAGCCCCAGCATTTT. This encodes CASSLYPGRSGQPQHF.

This clonotype turned up a few times. The chain uses TRBV5-1 and TRBJ1-1; 10 bases fit TRBD1. Per the germline V gene, CDR1 is SGHRS and CDR2 is YFSETQ. V was clipped by 1 base and J by 4 bases; unmatched bases: 7. The CDR3 spans 16 residues. CDR3 sequence (DNA): TGCGCCAGCAGCTTGCAGGGACAGGGGAGAGGCACTGAAGCTTTCTTT. Residues: CASSLQGQGRGTEAFF.

This clonotype was picked up a small number of times. The V and J genes are TRBV6-5 and TRBJ2-1; a weak D match, TRBD2 (7 bases). Germline V lookup: CDR1 MNHEY, CDR2 SVGAGI. The length of the CDR3 is 14 residues. Trimming took 0 bases from V and 12 from J, leaving 15 bases between them. The CDR3 nucleotides are TGTGCCAGCAGTTACTCGAAGGGCGCGGGGGCGCAGTTCTTC. The encoded protein is CASSYSKGAGAQFF.

The chain joins TRBV4-3 to TRBJ2-7; D tentatively reads TRBD1 or TRBD2 (5 bases each). This CDR3 is 15 amino acids long. Between the trimmed V and J ends, which lost 1 base and 5 bases, there was a span of 15 bases. Germline CDR1 LGHNA, CDR2 YSLEER. The CDR3 loop reads CASSQVRGRGNEQYF. The CDR3 nucleotides read TGCGCCAGCAGCCAAGTACGGGGCCGGGGCAACGAGCAGTACTTC.

Ten or more counts support this clonotype. The rearrangement joins TRBV5-1 to TRBJ2-3, with 7 bases identical to TRBD2. Trimming at V came to 4 bases and at J to 6 bases, leaving 14 bases not matched to a gene. CDR3 length: 16 residues. Germline assignment: CDR1 SGHRS and CDR2 YFSETQ. The CDR3 DNA sequence: TGCGCCAGCAGCCTCCAGGGAGCGGGGCCGGTGGATACGCAGTATTTT. This gives the protein CASSLQGAGPVDTQYF. Complete variable domain (other parts from reference TRBV5-1 and TRBJ2-3): KAGVTQTPRYLIKTRGQQVTLSCSPISGHRSVSWYQQTPGQGLQFLFEYFSETQRNKGNFPGRFSGRQFSNSRSEMNVSTLELGDSALYLCASSLQGAGPVDTQYFGPGTRLTVL.

This clonotype was observed a handful of times. This chain links TRBV7-2 with TRBJ1-2; D remains unclear. CDR1 and CDR2 (germline): SGHTA, FQGNSA. This CDR3 region has 12 residues. The V gene lost 5 bases and the J gene lost 8 bases, with 12 bases spanning the gap. CDR3 residues: CASSPTFGGYTF. The CDR3 DNA sequence: TGTGCCAGCAGCCCGACTTTTGGCGGCTACACCTTC.